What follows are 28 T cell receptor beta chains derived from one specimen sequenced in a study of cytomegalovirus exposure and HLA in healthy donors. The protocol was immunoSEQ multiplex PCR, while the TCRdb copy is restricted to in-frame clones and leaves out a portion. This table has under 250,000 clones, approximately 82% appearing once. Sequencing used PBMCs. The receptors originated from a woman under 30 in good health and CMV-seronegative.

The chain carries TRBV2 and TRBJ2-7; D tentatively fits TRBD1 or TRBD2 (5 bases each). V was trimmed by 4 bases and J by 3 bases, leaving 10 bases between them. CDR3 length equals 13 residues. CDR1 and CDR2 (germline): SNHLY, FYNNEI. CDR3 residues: CASSGGINYEQYF. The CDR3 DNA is TGTGCCAGCAGTGGGGGGATCAACTACGAGCAGTACTTC.

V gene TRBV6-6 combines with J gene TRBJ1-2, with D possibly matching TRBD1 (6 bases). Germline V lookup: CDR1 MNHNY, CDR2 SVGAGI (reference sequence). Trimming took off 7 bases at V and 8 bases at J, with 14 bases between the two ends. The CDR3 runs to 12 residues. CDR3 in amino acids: CASTLRGGGYTF. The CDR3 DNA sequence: TGTGCCAGCACCCTAAGAGGGGGAGGCTACACCTTC.

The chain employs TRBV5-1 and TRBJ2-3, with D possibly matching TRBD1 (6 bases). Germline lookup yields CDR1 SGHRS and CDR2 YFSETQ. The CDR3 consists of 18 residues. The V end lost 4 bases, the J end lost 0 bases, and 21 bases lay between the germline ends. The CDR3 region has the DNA TGCGCCAGCAGCCAAAACCGCCTGACAGGCTATAGCACAGATACGCAGTATTTT. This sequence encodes CASSQNRLTGYSTDTQYF.

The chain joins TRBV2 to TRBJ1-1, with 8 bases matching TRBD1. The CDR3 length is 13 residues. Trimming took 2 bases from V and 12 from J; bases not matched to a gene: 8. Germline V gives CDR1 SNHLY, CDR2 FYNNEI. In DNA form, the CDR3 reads TGTGCCAGCAGTGAACTCGGACAGGGTCGGTCTTTCTTT. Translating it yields CASSELGQGRSFF.

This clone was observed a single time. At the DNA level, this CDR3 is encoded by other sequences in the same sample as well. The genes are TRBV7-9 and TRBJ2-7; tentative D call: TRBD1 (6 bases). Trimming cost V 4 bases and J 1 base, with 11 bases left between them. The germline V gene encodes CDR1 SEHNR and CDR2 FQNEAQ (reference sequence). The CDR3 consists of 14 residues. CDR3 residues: CASSYGQPSYEQYF. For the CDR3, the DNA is TGTGCCAGCAGCTACGGACAGCCTTCCTACGAGCAGTACTTC. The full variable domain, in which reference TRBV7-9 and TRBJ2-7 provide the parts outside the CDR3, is DTGVSQNPRHKITKRGQNVTFRCDPISEHNRLYWYRQTLGQGPEFLTYFQNEAQLEKSRLLSDRFSAERPKGSFSTLEIQRTEQGDSAMYLCASSYGQPSYEQYFGPGTRLTVT.

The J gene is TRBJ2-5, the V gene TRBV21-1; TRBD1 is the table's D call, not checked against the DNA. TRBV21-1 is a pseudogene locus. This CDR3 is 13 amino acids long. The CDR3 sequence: CASSKDQGETQYF. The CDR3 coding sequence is TGTGCCAGCAGCAAAGACCAGGGAGAGACCCAGTACTTC.

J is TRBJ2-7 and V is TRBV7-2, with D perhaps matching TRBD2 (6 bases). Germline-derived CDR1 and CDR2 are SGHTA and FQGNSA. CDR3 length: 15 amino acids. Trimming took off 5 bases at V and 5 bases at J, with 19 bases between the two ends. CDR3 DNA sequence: TGTGCCAGCAGCCCCCAGGGACTCCCCCACCACGAGCAGTACTTC. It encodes CASSPQGLPHHEQYF.

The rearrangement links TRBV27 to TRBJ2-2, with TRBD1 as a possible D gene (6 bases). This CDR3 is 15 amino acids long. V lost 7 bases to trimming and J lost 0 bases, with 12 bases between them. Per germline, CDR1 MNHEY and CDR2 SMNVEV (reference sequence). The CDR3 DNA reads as TGTGCCAGCATGAGGGGGAACGCGAACACCGGGGAGCTGTTTTTT. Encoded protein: CASMRGNANTGELFF.

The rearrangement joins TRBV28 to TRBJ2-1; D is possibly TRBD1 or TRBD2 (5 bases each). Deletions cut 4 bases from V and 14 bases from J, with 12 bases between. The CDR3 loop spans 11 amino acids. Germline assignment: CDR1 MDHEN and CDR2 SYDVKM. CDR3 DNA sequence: TGTGCCAGCAGTTGGGGGTTCTTGAAGTTCTTC. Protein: CASSWGFLKFF.

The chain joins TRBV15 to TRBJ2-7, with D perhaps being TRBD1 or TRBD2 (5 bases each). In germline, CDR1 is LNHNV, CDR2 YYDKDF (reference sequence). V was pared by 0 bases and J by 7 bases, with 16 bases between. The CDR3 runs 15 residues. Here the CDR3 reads CATSRDTPTGREQYF. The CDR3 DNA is TGTGCCACCAGCAGAGATACCCCCACGGGGCGGGAGCAGTACTTC.

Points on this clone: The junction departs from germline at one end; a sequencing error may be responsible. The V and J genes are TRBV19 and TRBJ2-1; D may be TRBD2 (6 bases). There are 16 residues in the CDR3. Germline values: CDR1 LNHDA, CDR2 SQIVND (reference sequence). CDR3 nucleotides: TGTGCCAGTAGTTTAGACGGGAGTAACACCTACAATGAGCAGTTCTTC. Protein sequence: CASSLDGSNTYNEQFF.

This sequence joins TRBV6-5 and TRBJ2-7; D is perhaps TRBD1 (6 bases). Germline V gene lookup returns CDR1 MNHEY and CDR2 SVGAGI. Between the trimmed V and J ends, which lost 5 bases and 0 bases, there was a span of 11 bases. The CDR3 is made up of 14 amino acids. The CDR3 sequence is CASSKQGISYEQYF. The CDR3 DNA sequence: TGTGCCAGCAGTAAACAGGGAATCTCCTACGAGCAGTACTTC.

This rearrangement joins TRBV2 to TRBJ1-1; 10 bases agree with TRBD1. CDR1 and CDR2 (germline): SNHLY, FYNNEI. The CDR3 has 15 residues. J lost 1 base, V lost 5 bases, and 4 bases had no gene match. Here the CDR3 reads CASSQTGGRNTEAFF. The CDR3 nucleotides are TGTGCCAGCAGTCAGACAGGGGGCCGGAACACTGAAGCTTTCTTT.

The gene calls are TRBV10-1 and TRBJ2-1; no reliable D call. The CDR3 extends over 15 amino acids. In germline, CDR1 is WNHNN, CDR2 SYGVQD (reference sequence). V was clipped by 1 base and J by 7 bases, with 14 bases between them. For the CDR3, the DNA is TGCGCCAGCAGTGAGTGGGGTCTAACCGGGAATGAGCAGTTCTTC. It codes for CASSEWGLTGNEQFF.

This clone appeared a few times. Here the CDR3 DNA reads TGTGCCAGCAGGGCGGGACAGAACTATGGCTACACCTTC. Amino acids: CASRAGQNYGYTF. The chain joins TRBV2 to TRBJ1-2; 7 bases are a match to TRBD1. Germline CDR1 is SNHLY and CDR2 is FYNNEI. V lost 6 bases to trimming and J lost 2 bases; unmatched junction nucleotides: 3. The CDR3 covers 13 residues.

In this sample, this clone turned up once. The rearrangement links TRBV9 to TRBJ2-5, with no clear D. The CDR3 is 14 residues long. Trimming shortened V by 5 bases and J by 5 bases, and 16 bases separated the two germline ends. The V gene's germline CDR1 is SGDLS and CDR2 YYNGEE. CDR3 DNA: TGTGCCAGCAGTTCGGACGTGGGTAGGGAGACCCAGTACTTC. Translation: CASSSDVGRETQYF.

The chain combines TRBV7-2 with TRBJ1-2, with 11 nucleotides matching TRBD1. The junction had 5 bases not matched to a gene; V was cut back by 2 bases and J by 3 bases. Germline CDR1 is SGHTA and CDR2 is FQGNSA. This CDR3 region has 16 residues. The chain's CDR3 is CASSLRDRGSYYGYTF. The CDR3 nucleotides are TGTGCCAGCAGCTTAAGGGACAGGGGGTCATACTATGGCTACACCTTC. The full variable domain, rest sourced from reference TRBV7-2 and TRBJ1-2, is GAGVSQSPSNKVTEKGKDVELRCDPISGHTALYWYRQSLGQGLEFLIYFQGNSAPDKSGLPSDRFSAERTGGSVSTLTIQRTQQEDSAVYLCASSLRDRGSYYGYTFGSGTRLTVV.

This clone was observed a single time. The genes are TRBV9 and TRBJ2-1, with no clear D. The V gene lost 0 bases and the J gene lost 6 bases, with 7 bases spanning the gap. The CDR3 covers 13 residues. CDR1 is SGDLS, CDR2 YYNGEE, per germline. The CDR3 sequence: CASSVGFANEQFF. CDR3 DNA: TGTGCCAGCAGCGTAGGCTTCGCCAATGAGCAGTTCTTC.

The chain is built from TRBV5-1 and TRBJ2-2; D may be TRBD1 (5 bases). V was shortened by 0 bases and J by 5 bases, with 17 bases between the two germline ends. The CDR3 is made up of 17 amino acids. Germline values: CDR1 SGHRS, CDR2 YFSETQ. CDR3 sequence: CASSLVPQGMGTGELFF. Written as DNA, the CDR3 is TGCGCCAGCAGCTTGGTCCCTCAGGGAATGGGGACCGGGGAGCTGTTTTTT.

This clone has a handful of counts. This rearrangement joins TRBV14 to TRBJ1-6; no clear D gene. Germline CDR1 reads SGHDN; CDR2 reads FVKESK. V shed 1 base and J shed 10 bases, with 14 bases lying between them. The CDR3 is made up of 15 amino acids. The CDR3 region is CASSQGQASRSPLHF. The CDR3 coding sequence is TGTGCCAGCAGCCAAGGTCAGGCGAGCAGGTCACCCCTCCACTTT.

CDR3 DNA sequence: TGTGCCAGCAGAAGTAGGGTTCAAGACAATAATGGCTACACCTTC. Its protein is CASRSRVQDNNGYTF. V and J are TRBV6-5 and TRBJ1-2; D gene unclear. The germline V gene encodes CDR1 MNHEY and CDR2 SVGAGI. Trimming took off 6 bases at V and 6 bases at J, with 20 bases between the two ends. This CDR3 is built from 15 residues.

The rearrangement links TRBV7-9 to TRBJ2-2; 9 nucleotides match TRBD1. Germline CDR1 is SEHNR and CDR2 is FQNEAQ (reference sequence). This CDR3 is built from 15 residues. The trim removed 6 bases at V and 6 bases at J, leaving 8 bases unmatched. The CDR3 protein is CASRAGTGTAGELFF. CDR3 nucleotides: TGTGCCAGCAGAGCCGGGACAGGGACAGCCGGGGAGCTGTTTTTT.

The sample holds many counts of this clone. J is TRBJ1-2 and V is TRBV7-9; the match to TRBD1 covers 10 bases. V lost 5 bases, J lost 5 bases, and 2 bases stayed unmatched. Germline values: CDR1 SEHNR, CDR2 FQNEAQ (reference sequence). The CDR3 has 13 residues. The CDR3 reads CASSLGQGYGYTF. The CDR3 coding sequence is TGTGCCAGCAGCCTGGGACAGGGGTATGGCTACACCTTC.

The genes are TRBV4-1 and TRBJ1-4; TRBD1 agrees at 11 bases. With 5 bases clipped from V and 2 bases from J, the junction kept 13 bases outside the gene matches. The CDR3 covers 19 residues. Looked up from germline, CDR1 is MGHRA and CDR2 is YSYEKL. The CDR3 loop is CASSLRTGGVGVTNEKLFF. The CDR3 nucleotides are TGCGCCAGCAGCTTACGGACAGGGGGCGTGGGGGTGACTAATGAAAAACTGTTTTTT.

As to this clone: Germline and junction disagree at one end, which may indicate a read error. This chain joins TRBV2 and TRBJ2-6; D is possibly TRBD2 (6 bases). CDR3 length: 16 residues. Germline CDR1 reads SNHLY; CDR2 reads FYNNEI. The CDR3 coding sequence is TGTGCCAGCACTGCGGGAAAGAACTCTGGAGCCAACGTCCTGACTTTC. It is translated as CASTAGKNSGANVLTF.

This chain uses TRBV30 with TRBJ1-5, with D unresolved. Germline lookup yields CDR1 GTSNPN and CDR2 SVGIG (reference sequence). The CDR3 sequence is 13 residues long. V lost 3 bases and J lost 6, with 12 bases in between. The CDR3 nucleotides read TGTGCCTGGAGCCTGGCTGCGGGTCAGCCCCAGCATTTT. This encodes CAWSLAAGQPQHF.

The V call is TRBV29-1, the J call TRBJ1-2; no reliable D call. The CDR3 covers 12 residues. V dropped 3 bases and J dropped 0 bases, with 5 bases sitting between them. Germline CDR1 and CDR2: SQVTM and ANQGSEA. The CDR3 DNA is TGCAGCGTTGACAGTGCTAACTATGGCTACACCTTC. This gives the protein CSVDSANYGYTF.

The CDR3 DNA sequence: TGTGCCAGCAGTTACACGGGGCTGTACGGGACTGAAGCTTTCTTT. Translating it yields CASSYTGLYGTEAFF. The gene calls are TRBV6-5 and TRBJ1-1, with D possibly being TRBD1 (5 bases). The CDR3 runs 15 residues. Germline assignment: CDR1 MNHEY and CDR2 SVGAGI. Deletions cut 2 bases from V and 5 bases from J, with 15 bases between.